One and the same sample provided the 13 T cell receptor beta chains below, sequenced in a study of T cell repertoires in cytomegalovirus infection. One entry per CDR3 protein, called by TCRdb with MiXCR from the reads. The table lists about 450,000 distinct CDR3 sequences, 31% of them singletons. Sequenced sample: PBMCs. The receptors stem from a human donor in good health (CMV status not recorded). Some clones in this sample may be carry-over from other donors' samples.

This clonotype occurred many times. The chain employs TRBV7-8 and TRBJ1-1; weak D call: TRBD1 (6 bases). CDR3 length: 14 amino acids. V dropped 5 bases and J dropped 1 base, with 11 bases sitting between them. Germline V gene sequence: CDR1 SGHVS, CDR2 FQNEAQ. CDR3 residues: CASSEGHPNTEAFF. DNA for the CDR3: TGTGCCAGCAGCGAGGGACACCCGAACACTGAAGCTTTCTTT.

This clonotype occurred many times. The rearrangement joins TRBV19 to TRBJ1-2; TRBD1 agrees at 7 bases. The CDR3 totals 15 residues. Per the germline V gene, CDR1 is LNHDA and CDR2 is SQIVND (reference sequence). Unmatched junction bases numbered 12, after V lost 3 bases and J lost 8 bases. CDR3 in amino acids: CASSILSGTEEGYTF. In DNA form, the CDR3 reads TGTGCCAGTAGTATTCTTTCCGGGACAGAAGAAGGCTACACCTTC.

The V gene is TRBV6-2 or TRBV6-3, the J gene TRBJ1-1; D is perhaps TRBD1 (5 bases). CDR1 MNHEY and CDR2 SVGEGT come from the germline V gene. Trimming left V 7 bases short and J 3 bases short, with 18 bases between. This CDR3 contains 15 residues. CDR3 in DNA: TGTGCCAGCACCCTAGGGGAGGGGCGGCACACTGAAGCTTTCTTT. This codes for CASTLGEGRHTEAFF.

CDR3 protein: CASSFSEGPDTQYF. CDR3 coding DNA: TGTGCCAGCAGCTTTAGCGAGGGGCCAGATACGCAGTATTTT. The chain combines TRBV5-4 with TRBJ2-3; D tentatively reads TRBD1 or TRBD2 (5 bases each). CDR1 and CDR2 (germline): SGHNT, YYREEE (reference sequence). The CDR3 consists of 14 residues. The V gene lost 2 bases and the J gene lost 4 bases, with 11 bases spanning the gap.

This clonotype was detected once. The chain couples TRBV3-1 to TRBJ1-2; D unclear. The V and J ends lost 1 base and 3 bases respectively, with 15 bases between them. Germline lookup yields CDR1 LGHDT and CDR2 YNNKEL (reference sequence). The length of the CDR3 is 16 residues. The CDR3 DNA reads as TGTGCCAGCAGCCAAGGTACACGGACCGGATACTATGGCTACACCTTC. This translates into CASSQGTRTGYYGYTF.

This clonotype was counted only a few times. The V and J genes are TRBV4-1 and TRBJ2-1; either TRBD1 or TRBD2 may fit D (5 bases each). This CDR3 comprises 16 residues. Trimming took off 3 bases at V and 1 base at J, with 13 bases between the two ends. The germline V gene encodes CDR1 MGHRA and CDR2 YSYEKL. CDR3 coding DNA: TGCGCCAGCAGCCAGCCCGGGACCAAATCCTACAATGAGCAGTTCTTC. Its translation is CASSQPGTKSYNEQFF.

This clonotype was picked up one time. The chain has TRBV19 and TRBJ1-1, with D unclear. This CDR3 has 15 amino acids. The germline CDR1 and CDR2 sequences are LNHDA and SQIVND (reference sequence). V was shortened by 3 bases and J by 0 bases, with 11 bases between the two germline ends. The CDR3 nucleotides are TGTGCCAGTAGTATCTACAGCGTCATGAACACTGAAGCTTTCTTT. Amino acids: CASSIYSVMNTEAFF.

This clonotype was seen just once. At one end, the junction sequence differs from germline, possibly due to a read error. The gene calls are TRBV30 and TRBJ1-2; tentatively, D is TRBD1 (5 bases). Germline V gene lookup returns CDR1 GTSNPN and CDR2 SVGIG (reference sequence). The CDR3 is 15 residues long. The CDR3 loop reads CAWSDLGAGYYGYPF. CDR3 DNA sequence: TGTGCCTGGAGTGACCTCGGGGCAGGATACTATGGCTACCCCTTC.

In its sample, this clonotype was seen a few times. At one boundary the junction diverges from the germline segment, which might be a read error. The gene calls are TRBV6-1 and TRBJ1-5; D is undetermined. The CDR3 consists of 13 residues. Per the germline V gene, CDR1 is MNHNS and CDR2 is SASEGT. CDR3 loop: CASNEDTFGPQHF. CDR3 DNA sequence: TGTGCCAGCAATGAAGACACATTTGGGCCCCAGCATTTT.

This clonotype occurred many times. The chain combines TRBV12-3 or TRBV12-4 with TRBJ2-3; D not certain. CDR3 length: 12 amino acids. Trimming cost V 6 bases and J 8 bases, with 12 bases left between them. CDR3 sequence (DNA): TGTGCCAGCAGCCGGACCTCATTTACGCAGTATTTT. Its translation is CASSRTSFTQYF.

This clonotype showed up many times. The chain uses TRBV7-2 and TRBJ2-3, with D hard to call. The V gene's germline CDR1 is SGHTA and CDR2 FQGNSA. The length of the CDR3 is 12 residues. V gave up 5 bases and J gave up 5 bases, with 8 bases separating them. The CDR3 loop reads CASSRVGDTQYF. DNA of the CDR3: TGTGCCAGCAGCCGCGTTGGAGATACGCAGTATTTT. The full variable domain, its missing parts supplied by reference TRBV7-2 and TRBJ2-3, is GAGVSQSPSNKVTEKGKDVELRCDPISGHTALYWYRQSLGQGLEFLIYFQGNSAPDKSGLPSDRFSAERTGGSVSTLTIQRTQQEDSAVYLCASSRVGDTQYFGPGTRLTVL.

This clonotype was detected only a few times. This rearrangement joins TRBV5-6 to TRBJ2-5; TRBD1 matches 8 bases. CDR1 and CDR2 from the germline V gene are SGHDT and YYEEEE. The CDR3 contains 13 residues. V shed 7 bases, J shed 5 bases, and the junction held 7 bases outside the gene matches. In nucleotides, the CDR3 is TGTGCCAGCTCTAGGACAGGGAGGGAGACCCAGTACTTC. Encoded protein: CASSRTGRETQYF.

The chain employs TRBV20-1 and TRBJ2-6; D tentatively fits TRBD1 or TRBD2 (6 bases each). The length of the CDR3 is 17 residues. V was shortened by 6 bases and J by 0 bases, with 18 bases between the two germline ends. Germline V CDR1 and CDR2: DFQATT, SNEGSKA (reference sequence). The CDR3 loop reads CSAPGGTPTSGANVLTF. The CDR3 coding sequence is TGCAGTGCCCCCGGCGGGACACCTACCTCTGGGGCCAACGTCCTGACTTTC.